A selection of T cell receptor beta chains follows, all from one sample in a study of blood T cell repertoires in COVID-19. Measured with immunoSEQ multiplex PCR; TCRdb has only the in-frame clones, and not every one. The sample comprises 140,000 or so clones, roughly four fifths of which are singletons, and 7% to 10% rests with the top ten. Source material: PBMCs or T cells enriched from blood (not recorded which). These receptors were taken from a man in his fifties or sixties who had recovered from COVID-19. Both conserved end residues are part of each CDR3. A D gene is named only where the DNA matches it firmly. Clone size, where shown, is once, few, many, or a class for clones that have expanded.

cdr3_aa cdr3_nt cdr3_length v_call clone_size d_call j_call
CASSQRAGGQNEQFF TGTGCCAGCAGCCAACGGGCGGGGGGCCAAAATGAGCAGTTCTTC 15 TRBV3-1/TRBV3-2 . TRBD2 TRBJ2-1
CASSLTGTGGASGNTIYF TGCGCCAGCAGCTTAACCGGGACAGGGGGCGCGTCCGGAAACACCATATATTTT 18 TRBV5-1 . TRBD1 TRBJ1-3
CASSPGHVSSYNSPLHF TGTGCCAGCTCACCCGGACACGTGAGCTCCTATAATTCACCCCTCCACTTT 17 TRBV18 . . TRBJ1-6
CASSYSGQLAGELFF TGTGCCAGCAGTTACTCGGGACAGCTCGCGGGGGAGCTGTTTTTT 15 TRBV6-5 . TRBD1 TRBJ2-2
CASSSSGQGDYGYTF TGTGCCAGCAGTTCCTCTGGACAGGGGGACTATGGCTACACCTTC 15 TRBV6-5 . TRBD1 TRBJ1-2
CASSRGENTEAFF TGCGCCAGCAGCCGGGGGGAGAACACTGAAGCTTTCTTT 13 TRBV5-1 . . TRBJ1-1
CASVLSGGARETQYF TGTGCCAGCGTCCTAAGCGGGGGGGCACGTGAGACCCAGTACTTC 15 TRBV7-9 few TRBD2 TRBJ2-5
CASSHLAGGHSYNEQFF TGTGCCAGCAGTCATCTAGCGGGGGGGCACTCCTACAATGAGCAGTTCTTC 17 TRBV6-6 . TRBD2 TRBJ2-1
CASSLTAGNNYGYTF TGTGCCAGCAGCTTAACTGCAGGGAATAACTATGGCTACACCTTC 15 TRBV7-3 . . TRBJ1-2
CASSERGISTDTQYF TGTGCCAGCAGTGAACGGGGGATTAGCACAGATACGCAGTATTTT 15 TRBV6-1 . . TRBJ2-3
CASTGDSYGYTF TGTGCCAGCACTGGGGACAGCTATGGCTACACCTTC 12 TRBV2 . TRBD1 TRBJ1-2
CASSHRQGGEKLFF TGTGCCAGCAGCCATCGACAGGGGGGTGAAAAACTGTTTTTT 14 TRBV6-5 . TRBD1 TRBJ1-4
CASSFRSNTEAFF TGTGCCAGCAGTTTCCGTTCGAACACTGAAGCTTTCTTT 13 TRBV28 . . TRBJ1-1
CASSWASGGSSYNEQFF TGTGCCAGCAGCTGGGCTAGCGGGGGGAGCTCCTACAATGAGCAGTTCTTC 17 TRBV7-9 . TRBD2 TRBJ2-1